A selection of T cell receptor beta chains follows, all from one sample in a study of T cell responses to AZD1222 COVID-19 vaccine. The protocol was immunoSEQ multiplex PCR, while the TCRdb copy is restricted to in-frame clones and leaves out a portion. The sample shows about 100,000 clones, more than 70% of them seen only once. Sequenced here: peripheral blood, sampled on day 0 of AZD1222 vaccination. The receptors were sampled from an adult in good health. Both conserved end residues are part of each CDR3. The D gene is left open where the match is weak. Clone size is stated in some rows and not others, as once, few, many or a class when expanded.

j_gene	d_gene	abundance	v_gene	CDR3aa	CDR3nt
TRBJ1-1	-	-	TRBV18	CASSWGMNTEAFF	TGTGCCAGCTCGTGGGGGATGAACACTGAAGCTTTCTTT
TRBJ1-5	TRBD1	-	TRBV19	CASDRVGNQPQHF	TGTGCCAGCGACAGGGTGGGCAATCAGCCCCAGCATTTT
TRBJ2-2	TRBD1	-	TRBV28	CASRKTGGVTGELFF	TGTGCCAGCAGGAAGACAGGGGGGGTCACCGGGGAGCTGTTTTTT
TRBJ1-4	-	-	TRBV6-1	CASSERVEKLFF	TGTGCCAGCAGTGAACGCGTGGAAAAACTGTTTTTT
TRBJ2-7	-	-	TRBV6-5	CASRGQGAYNYEQYF	TGTGCCAGCAGGGGGCAGGGCGCCTATAACTACGAGCAGTACTTC
TRBJ1-5	-	once	TRBV4-1	CASSQDLQTFWPQHF	TGCGCCAGCAGCCAAGATCTGCAGACCTTTTGGCCCCAGCATTTT
TRBJ1-1	-	-	TRBV6-2/TRBV6-3	CASSPISRDAFF	TGTGCCAGCAGCCCAATTTCCAGGGACGCTTTCTTT
TRBJ1-1	-	-	TRBV14	CASSQVRFTEAFF	TGTGCCAGCAGCCAAGTCCGGTTTACTGAAGCTTTCTTT
TRBJ2-3	-	-	TRBV12-5	CASGLAVAGDTQYF	TGTGCTAGTGGTTTGGCCGTTGCCGGGGATACGCAGTATTTT
TRBJ2-3	TRBD1	-	TRBV5-1	CASSQGQGRQDTQYF	TGCGCCAGCAGCCAGGGACAGGGGCGCCAAGATACGCAGTATTTT
TRBJ2-5	TRBD1	-	TRBV28	CASSSRGRGYQETQYF	TGTGCCAGCAGTTCCAGGGGGCGCGGGTACCAAGAGACCCAGTACTTC
TRBJ2-3	-	few	TRBV30	CAWSAGTPRADTQYF	TGTGCCTGGAGTGCCGGGACCCCCCGGGCAGATACGCAGTATTTT
TRBJ1-6	-	-	TRBV6-5	CSGGTHNSPLHF	TGTTCCGGGGGGACGCATAATTCACCCCTCCACTTT
TRBJ1-5	-	-	TRBV3-1/TRBV3-2	CASSFLDQPQHF	TGTGCCAGCAGCTTTTTGGATCAGCCCCAGCATTTT
TRBJ1-5	TRBD1	-	TRBV6-2/TRBV6-3	CASSYALAAGGKQPQHF	TGTGCCAGCAGTTACGCCCTAGCGGCAGGGGGGAAACAGCCCCAGCATTTT
TRBJ2-1	TRBD2	-	TRBV3-1/TRBV3-2	CASSSTSEYNEQFF	TGTGCCAGCAGCTCGACTAGCGAGTACAATGAGCAGTTCTTC
TRBJ1-2	-	-	TRBV28	CASSFGGVYGYTF	TGTGCCAGCAGTTTTGGGGGTGTCTATGGCTACACCTTC
TRBJ2-1	TRBD2	few	TRBV18	CASSPLGTSKARSYNEQFF	TGTGCCAGCTCACCACTCGGGACTAGCAAAGCCCGCTCCTACAATGAGCAGTTCTTC
TRBJ2-7	-	-	TRBV7-8	CASSPPGGVGRYF	TGTGCCAGCAGCCCCCCCGGAGGGGTGGGACGGTACTTC
TRBJ2-3	TRBD1	few	TRBV20-1	CSASARTGATDTQYF	TGCAGTGCTAGTGCACGGACAGGGGCGACAGATACGCAGTATTTT
TRBJ2-7	-	-	TRBV27	CASRYTVGEQYF	TGTGCCAGCAGATACACCGTGGGCGAGCAGTACTTC
TRBJ2-3	-	-	TRBV27	CASRPAPSDTQYF	TGTGCCAGCCGCCCCGCCCCTTCAGATACGCAGTATTTT
TRBJ1-1	-	-	TRBV6-6	CASSTAMLNTEAFF	TGTGCCAGCAGTACCGCGATGTTGAACACTGAAGCTTTCTTT
TRBJ1-5	-	few	TRBV7-9	CASSTSSGAQHF	TGTGCCAGCAGCACCAGTTCGGGGGCCCAGCATTTT
TRBJ2-1	-	-	TRBV20-1	CSARRANEQFF	TGCAGTGCTAGACGCGCAAATGAGCAGTTCTTC
TRBJ1-2	-	-	TRBV25-1	CASSVSDSGYTF	TGTGCCAGCAGTGTGTCAGACAGTGGCTACACCTTC
TRBJ1-2	-	-	TRBV4-3	CASSQEDNLYGYTF	TGCGCCAGCAGCCAAGAAGACAACCTCTATGGCTACACCTTC